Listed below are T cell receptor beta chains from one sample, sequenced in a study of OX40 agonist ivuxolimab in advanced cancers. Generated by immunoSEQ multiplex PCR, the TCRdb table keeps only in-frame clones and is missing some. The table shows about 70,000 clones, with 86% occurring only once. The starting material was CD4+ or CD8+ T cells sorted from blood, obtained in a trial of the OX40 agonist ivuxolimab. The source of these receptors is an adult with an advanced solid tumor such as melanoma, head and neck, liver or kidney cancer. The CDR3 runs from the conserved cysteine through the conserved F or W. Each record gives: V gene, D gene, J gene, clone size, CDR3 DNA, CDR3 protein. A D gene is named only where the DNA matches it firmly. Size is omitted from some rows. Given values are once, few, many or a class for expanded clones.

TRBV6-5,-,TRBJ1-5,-,TGTGCCAGCAGTTACGCGAGAGATCAGCCCCAGCATTTT,CASSYARDQPQHF
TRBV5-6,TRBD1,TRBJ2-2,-,TGTGCCAGCAGCTTGGGGGACAGGGGTGACACCGGGGAGCTGTTTTTT,CASSLGDRGDTGELFF
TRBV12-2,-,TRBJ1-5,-,TGTGCAAGTCGCCGGACAGGGGAAGGCAATCAGCCCCAGCATTTT,CASRRTGEGNQPQHF
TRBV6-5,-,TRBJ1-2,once,TGTGCCAGCGATCTCCCCTTGTGGTACTATGGCTACACCTTC,CASDLPLWYYGYTF
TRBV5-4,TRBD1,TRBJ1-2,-,TGTGCCAGCAGCTTTGGACAGGGGTTGTATGGCTACACCTTC,CASSFGQGLYGYTF
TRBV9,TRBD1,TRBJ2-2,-,TGTGCCAGCAGCGCCAGGGACAGGGGAAGGGAGCTGTTTTTT,CASSARDRGRELFF
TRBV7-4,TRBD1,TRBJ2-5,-,TGTGCCAGCAGCTACCGGGACAGGGCGACCGAGGAGACCCAGTACTTC,CASSYRDRATEETQYF
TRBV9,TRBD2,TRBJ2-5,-,TGTGCCAGCACATACTCGATCGGGACTAGCGAAGAGACCCAGTACTTC,CASTYSIGTSEETQYF
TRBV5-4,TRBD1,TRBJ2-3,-,TGTGCCAGCAGTCTCAGAGACACAGGGGGCACAGATACGCAGTATTTT,CASSLRDTGGTDTQYF
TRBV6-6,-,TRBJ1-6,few,TGTGCCAGCAGTTGGGGGGAAAGGGATTCACCCCTCCACTTT,CASSWGERDSPLHF
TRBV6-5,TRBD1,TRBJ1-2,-,TGTGCCAGCAGTTACGACAGGGGGTCCTATGGCTACACCTTC,CASSYDRGSYGYTF